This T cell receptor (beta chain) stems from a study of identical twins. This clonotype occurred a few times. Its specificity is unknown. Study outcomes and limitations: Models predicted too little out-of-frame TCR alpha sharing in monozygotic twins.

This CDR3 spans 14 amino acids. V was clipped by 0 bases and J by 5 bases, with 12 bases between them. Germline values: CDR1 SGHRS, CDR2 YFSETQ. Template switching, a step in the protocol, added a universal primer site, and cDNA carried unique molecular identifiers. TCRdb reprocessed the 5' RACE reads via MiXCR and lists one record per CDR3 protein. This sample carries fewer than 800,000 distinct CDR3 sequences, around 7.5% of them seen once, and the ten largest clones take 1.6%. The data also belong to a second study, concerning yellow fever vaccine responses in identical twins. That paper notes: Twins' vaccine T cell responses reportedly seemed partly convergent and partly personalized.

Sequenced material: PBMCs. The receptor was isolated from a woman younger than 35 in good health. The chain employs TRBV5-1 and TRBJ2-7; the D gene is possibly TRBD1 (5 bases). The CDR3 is CASSLVSRGDEQYF. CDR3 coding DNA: TGCGCCAGCAGCTTGGTGTCTAGGGGTGACGAGCAGTACTTC.